This paragraph covers one T cell receptor (beta chain) sequence. Its antigen is unidentified. This entry comes from a study of CD8 T cells in Susac syndrome. Study conclusions and caveats: That the number of individuals in its TCR sequencing and HLA analysis was relatively small was acknowledged by the study.

RNA was extracted with the RNeasy kit, and a quantity of roughly 0.5 to 1 ug was reverse transcribed using random hexamers. One entry per CDR3 protein, called by TCRdb with MiXCR from the immunoSEQ multiplex PCR reads. The sample holds more than 95,000 distinct CDR3 sequences, around 94% seen once. V gave up 4 bases and J gave up 7 bases; unmatched junction bases: 3. The CDR3 extends over 14 amino acids. CDR1 and CDR2 from the germline V gene are SGHRS and YFSETQ. Through negative isolation, CD4+ and CD8+ T cells were obtained, while TEMRA cells were enriched using FACS. This TCR derives from a human donor in good health. The J gene is TRBJ1-5, the V gene TRBV5-1, with 12 bases fitting TRBD1. The sample taken for sequencing was CD4+ T cells from PBMCs. CDR3 sequence (DNA): TGCGCCAGCAGCGGGACAGGGGGCGACCAGCCCCAGCATTTT. It yields the protein CASSGTGGDQPQHF.